The entry below describes one T cell receptor (beta chain). The CDR3 has 13 amino acids. V was trimmed by 1 base and J by 4 bases, leaving 7 bases between them. These data originate in a study of blood T cell repertoires in COVID-19. For the study at large: COVID-19 samples, acute and convalescent, were from the United States, Italy and Spain. Sources were T cells, B-cell-depleted T cells, or PBMCs; the material itself was cDNA or gDNA.

How the authors handled the data: Estimation of nucleated cell counts was performed using reference gene primer amplification. Libraries were prepared by immunoSEQ multiplex PCR; TCRdb keeps only in-frame clonotypes and omits some of them. The V and J calls and the clone size are those of that table, but D and trimming were determined from the DNA. The table lists 250,000 or so clones, approximately 86% of them singletons, with about 10% in the top ten. The chain couples TRBV12-3 or TRBV12-4 to TRBJ1-2; D may be TRBD1 (5 bases). Sequenced material: peripheral blood. The sequence was collected from a middle-aged man with active or convalescent COVID-19. CDR3 coding DNA: TGTGCCAGCAGTTTAGGGGGCCCCTATGGCTACACCTTC. It specifies CASSLGGPYGYTF.